These 16 T cell receptor beta chains originate from one sample sequenced in a study of blood T cell repertoires in COVID-19. Method: immunoSEQ multiplex PCR; TCRdb's copy keeps in-frame clones and lacks some. Among under 250,000 clones, 82% were seen once, and the ten largest hold approximately 12%. The source material was peripheral blood. These TCRs come from a woman aged 40-49 years with acute or convalescent COVID-19.

CDR3 DNA sequence: TGTGCCAGCAGTTCGACAGGCACTGAAGCTTTCTTT. It specifies CASSSTGTEAFF. The rearrangement joins TRBV27 to TRBJ1-1; D is possibly TRBD1 (6 bases). The V end lost 4 bases, the J end lost 4 bases, and 7 bases lay between the germline ends. CDR1 is MNHEY, CDR2 SMNVEV, per germline (reference sequence). The CDR3 consists of 12 residues.

V usage is TRBV10-3 and J usage is TRBJ2-7; the D gene is possibly TRBD1 (5 bases). Germline lookup yields CDR1 ENHRY and CDR2 SYGVKD. V lost 8 bases and J 5 bases, leaving 10 bases between the germline ends. There are 11 residues in the CDR3. The CDR3 protein is CAIQGSHEQYF. In DNA form, the CDR3 reads TGTGCCATCCAGGGTTCCCACGAGCAGTACTTC.

This clone was found a few times. The chain joins TRBV5-4 to TRBJ2-7, with TRBD2 matching 7 bases. Looked up from germline, CDR1 is SGHNT and CDR2 is YYREEE (reference sequence). This CDR3 region has 15 residues. J gave up 0 bases and V 2 bases, and 5 bases lay outside the gene matches. The CDR3: CASSLEGGSSYEQYF. The CDR3 coding sequence is TGTGCCAGCAGCTTAGAAGGCGGGAGCTCCTACGAGCAGTACTTC.

This chain uses TRBV4-3 with TRBJ2-6, with D perhaps matching TRBD1 (5 bases). Looked up from germline, CDR1 is LGHNA and CDR2 is YSLEER. The V end was cut by 5 bases, the J end by 4 bases, with 12 bases between. There are 15 residues in the CDR3. The CDR3 DNA is TGCGCCAGCAGCTCCCTTAGGGGAGGGGCCAACGTCCTGACTTTC. It specifies CASSSLRGGANVLTF.

V gene TRBV27 combines with J gene TRBJ2-1; 13 nucleotides line up with TRBD2. The germline CDR1 and CDR2 sequences are MNHEY and SMNVEV (reference sequence). V trimming: 4 bases; J trimming: 9 bases; junction bases outside the gene matches: 9. The CDR3 totals 16 residues. This chain's CDR3 is CASSSRLAGGLGEQFF. CDR3 in DNA: TGTGCCAGCAGTTCTCGACTAGCGGGGGGTCTGGGTGAGCAGTTCTTC.

The rearrangement joins TRBV6-1 to TRBJ2-1, with TRBD2 matching 11 bases. V was clipped by 2 bases and J by 7 bases; unmatched bases: 7. The CDR3 is 16 residues long. Germline lookup yields CDR1 MNHNS and CDR2 SASEGT. The CDR3 spells CASSELAGGPLNEQFF. For the CDR3, the DNA is TGTGCCAGCAGTGAACTAGCGGGGGGCCCATTGAATGAGCAGTTCTTC.

V is TRBV5-1 and J is TRBJ1-1, with D maybe TRBD1 (6 bases). Germline V gene sequence: CDR1 SGHRS, CDR2 YFSETQ. Between the trimmed V and J ends, which lost 4 bases and 0 bases, there was a span of 13 bases. The CDR3 loop spans 15 amino acids. CDR3 bases: TGCGCCAGCAGCACGAGCAGGGGTGTGAACACTGAAGCTTTCTTT. Translated: CASSTSRGVNTEAFF.

This chain links TRBV27 with TRBJ2-1; no clear D. CDR1 is MNHEY, CDR2 SMNVEV, per germline (reference sequence). V dropped 0 bases and J dropped 0 bases, with 9 bases sitting between them. This CDR3 is built from 16 residues. The CDR3 DNA follows: TGTGCCAGCAGTTTATCTCCGGTTAGCTCCTACAATGAGCAGTTCTTC. It is translated as CASSLSPVSSYNEQFF.

The V gene is TRBV5-1, the J gene TRBJ2-1; possibly TRBD1 for D (5 bases). The CDR3 spans 14 residues. Trimming removed 5 bases at V and 7 bases at J, with 16 bases between. In germline, CDR1 is SGHRS, CDR2 YFSETQ. DNA of the CDR3: TGCGCCAGCAGTAACGGGCAGGGTGGGAATGAGCAGTTCTTC. Protein: CASSNGQGGNEQFF.

The rearrangement joins TRBV7-9 to TRBJ2-5; maybe TRBD1 (7 bases). CDR1 is SEHNR, CDR2 FQNEAQ, per germline (reference sequence). The length of the CDR3 is 15 residues. Deletions cut 5 bases from V and 2 bases from J, with 15 bases between. In DNA, the CDR3 is TGTGCCAGCAGCCCACGGACAGGAGGGCAAGAGACCCAGTACTTC. It translates to CASSPRTGGQETQYF.

The genes are TRBV6-2 or TRBV6-3 and TRBJ2-4; D possibly corresponds to TRBD2 (5 bases). Trimming left V 0 bases short and J 0 bases short, with 9 bases between. This CDR3 has 16 residues. The germline V gene has CDR1 MNHEY and CDR2 SVGEGT. The CDR3 nucleotides read TGTGCCAGCAGTTACTCGATCGGACTAGCCAAAAACATTCAGTACTTC. Protein sequence: CASSYSIGLAKNIQYF.

The rearrangement joins TRBV6-6 to TRBJ1-1; TRBD1 is a possible D gene (5 bases). Germline lookup yields CDR1 MNHNY and CDR2 SVGAGI (reference sequence). CDR3 length equals 15 residues. Trimming stripped 6 bases from V and 4 bases from J, with 18 bases between. CDR3 sequence (DNA): TGTGCCAGCAGGAAGACAGCAACGGGGGGCACTGAAGCTTTCTTT. Protein sequence: CASRKTATGGTEAFF.

The CDR3 DNA sequence: TGCGCCAGCAGCTTGGATCAGGTAGGGGTTGGCACTGAAGCTTTCTTT. The encoded protein is CASSLDQVGVGTEAFF. The chain recombines TRBV5-1 with TRBJ1-1, with a weak D call TRBD1 (5 bases). CDR3 size: 16 residues. From germline, CDR1 is SGHRS and CDR2 YFSETQ. Trimming left V 0 bases short and J 4 bases short, with 16 bases between.

The CDR3 protein is CASSIDNRGDTEAFF. CDR3 coding DNA: TGTGCCAGTAGTATAGACAACAGGGGGGACACTGAAGCTTTCTTT. V and J are TRBV19 and TRBJ1-1; 8 bases are a match to TRBD1. From germline, CDR1 is LNHDA and CDR2 SQIVND (reference sequence). J gave up 3 bases and V 0 bases, and 3 bases lay outside the gene matches. This CDR3 comprises 15 residues.

The CDR3 here is CATSVGGDYGYTF. The DNA for the CDR3 is TGTGCCACCAGTGTCGGCGGCGACTATGGCTACACCTTC. The rearrangement joins TRBV24-1 to TRBJ1-2; no reliable D call. The CDR3 extends over 13 amino acids. Trimming left V 5 bases short and J 3 bases short, with 9 bases between. Germline V lookup: CDR1 KGHDR, CDR2 SFDVKD.

This rearrangement joins TRBV27 to TRBJ1-2; D gene ambiguous. CDR3 length: 11 residues. V was pared by 6 bases and J by 9 bases, with 11 bases between. The germline CDR1 and CDR2 sequences are MNHEY and SMNVEV (reference sequence). CDR3 loop: CASREGSSYTF. CDR3 coding DNA: TGTGCCAGCAGGGAGGGATCGAGCTACACCTTC.